The 32 T cell receptor beta chains in this list originate from one sample, sequenced in a study of blood T cell repertoires in COVID-19. Profiling relied on immunoSEQ multiplex PCR, and the TCRdb table lists in-frame clones only, not all of them. The table shows roughly 410,000 clones, with approximately 91% occurring only once. Sequencing was carried out using peripheral blood. These receptors all stem from a woman aged 40 to 50 with COVID-19, enrolled during active disease.

The count of this clone is one. This sequence joins TRBV6-5 and TRBJ1-1; 7 bases line up with TRBD1. CDR3 length: 14 amino acids. Germline CDR1 reads MNHEY; CDR2 reads SVGAGI. Germline trimming cut 4 bases from V and 1 base from J; bases unmatched to any gene: 3. CDR3 nucleotide sequence: TGTGCCAGCAGTTCCGGGACAGAGAACACTGAAGCTTTCTTT. Translating gives CASSSGTENTEAFF.

CDR3: CAWRPPGQGNYGYTF. Written as DNA, the CDR3 is TGTGCCTGGAGACCTCCGGGACAGGGGAACTATGGCTACACCTTC. The genes are TRBV30 and TRBJ1-2, with 10 bases aligning to TRBD1. J gave up 2 bases and V 3 bases, and 6 bases lay outside the gene matches. Germline values: CDR1 GTSNPN, CDR2 SVGIG (reference sequence). This CDR3 comprises 15 residues.

The chain recombines TRBV5-1 with TRBJ1-4; 9 nucleotides align to TRBD1. V was pared by 4 bases and J by 5 bases, with 6 bases of the junction left unmatched. This CDR3 contains 15 residues. Germline loops: CDR1 SGHRS, CDR2 YFSETQ. As DNA, the CDR3 is TGCGCCAGCAGCCCGGCGGGACAGGGAAATGAAAAACTGTTTTTT. It yields the protein CASSPAGQGNEKLFF.

The gene calls are TRBV7-2 and TRBJ1-3; D gene ambiguous. Germline V gene data show CDR1 as SGHTA and CDR2 as FQGNSA. The germline V and J ends were trimmed by 1 base and 4 bases, with 14 bases remaining between them. The CDR3 extends over 16 amino acids. CDR3 bases: TGTGCCAGCAGCTTAGTGGTGACGGGGTCGGGAAACACCATATATTTT. Its protein is CASSLVVTGSGNTIYF.

This sequence joins TRBV19 and TRBJ2-1; 8 bases match TRBD2. The V segment lost 3 bases and the J segment 4 bases; nucleotides outside the gene matches: 5. The germline gives CDR1 LNHDA, CDR2 SQIVND (reference sequence). This CDR3 is built from 15 residues. CDR3 loop: CASSIIGGGYNEQFF. The CDR3 coding sequence is TGTGCCAGTAGTATTATCGGGGGGGGATACAATGAGCAGTTCTTC.

The rearrangement uses TRBV7-2 and TRBJ1-6; TRBD1 is a possible D gene (6 bases). The CDR3 loop spans 14 amino acids. V dropped 5 bases and J dropped 6 bases, with 11 bases sitting between them. The germline gives CDR1 SGHTA, CDR2 FQGNSA. The CDR3 region is CASSRRGSNSPLHF. CDR3 nucleotide sequence: TGTGCCAGCAGCCGCAGGGGCTCTAATTCACCCCTCCACTTT. The entire variable domain, with the rest obtained from reference TRBV7-2 and TRBJ1-6, is as follows: GAGVSQSPSNKVTEKGKDVELRCDPISGHTALYWYRQSLGQGLEFLIYFQGNSAPDKSGLPSDRFSAERTGGSVSTLTIQRTQQEDSAVYLCASSRRGSNSPLHFGNGTRLTVT.

The chain joins TRBV4-1 to TRBJ1-2; perhaps TRBD1 as D (6 bases). Trimming pared 5 bases from V and 2 bases from J, leaving 12 bases between. The CDR3 runs 14 residues. Germline V gene lookup returns CDR1 MGHRA and CDR2 YSYEKL. This CDR3 reads CASSLQGRNYGYTF. CDR3 DNA: TGCGCCAGCAGCTTACAGGGACGGAACTATGGCTACACCTTC.

This sequence joins TRBV29-1 and TRBJ2-1; TRBD2 aligns across 10 bases. Trimming took 1 base from V and 5 from J; bases not matched to a gene: 11. CDR3 length: 17 residues. Germline-derived CDR1 and CDR2 are SQVTM and ANQGSEA. The CDR3 nucleotides read TGCAGCGTTGAAGGCTGGGCTAGCGGGAGTGCCCACAATGAGCAGTTCTTC. The encoded protein is CSVEGWASGSAHNEQFF.

This rearrangement joins TRBV5-1 to TRBJ1-1; 7 bases are a match to TRBD1. J lost 3 bases, V lost 5 bases, and 13 bases had no gene match. This CDR3 is built from 16 residues. CDR1 SGHRS and CDR2 YFSETQ come from the germline V gene. CDR3 region: CASRPGQAVGHTEAFF. The DNA of the CDR3 is TGCGCCAGCAGACCCGGACAGGCCGTGGGCCACACTGAAGCTTTCTTT.

The chain recombines TRBV19 with TRBJ2-6; D remains ambiguous. From germline, CDR1 is LNHDA and CDR2 SQIVND (reference sequence). Between the trimmed V and J ends, which lost 5 bases and 1 base, there was a span of 18 bases. CDR3 size: 18 residues. The CDR3 here is CASSGDVVWASGANVLTF. The CDR3, as DNA: TGTGCCAGTAGTGGTGATGTGGTGTGGGCGTCTGGGGCCAACGTCCTGACTTTC.

This chain uses TRBV7-3 with TRBJ2-2; the match to TRBD2 covers 10 bases. Unmatched junction bases numbered 7, after V lost 6 bases and J lost 3 bases. This CDR3 region has 16 residues. The germline CDR1 and CDR2 sequences are SGHTA and FQGTGA. CDR3 sequence: CASRITSGAHTGELFF. The CDR3 region has the DNA TGTGCCAGCAGAATCACTAGCGGGGCACACACCGGGGAGCTGTTTTTT. Full variable domain (outside the CDR3, taken from reference TRBV7-3 and TRBJ2-2): GAGVSQTPSNKVTEKGKYVELRCDPISGHTALYWYRQSLGQGPEFLIYFQGTGAADDSGLPNDRFFAVRPEGSVSTLKIQRTERGDSAVYLCASRITSGAHTGELFFGEGSRLTVL.

The chain is built from TRBV5-6 and TRBJ2-7, with 8 bases fitting TRBD1. V gave up 0 bases and J gave up 4 bases; unmatched junction bases: 6. Germline assignment: CDR1 SGHDT and CDR2 YYEEEE. This CDR3 region has 15 residues. The DNA of the CDR3 is TGTGCCAGCAGCTTGGGGGACAGGAATATTTACGAGCAGTACTTC. As protein: CASSLGDRNIYEQYF.

The J gene is TRBJ2-1, the V gene TRBV5-6; 8 bases agree with TRBD1. Looked up from germline, CDR1 is SGHDT and CDR2 is YYEEEE. This CDR3 spans 15 amino acids. Trimming cost V 2 bases and J 6 bases; bases outside gene matches: 7. CDR3 in DNA: TGTGCCAGCAGCTTAGGGACAGGTGGCGGCAATGAGCAGTTCTTC. This codes for CASSLGTGGGNEQFF. Looking up the rest from reference TRBV5-6 and TRBJ2-1 gives the full variable domain: DAGVTQSPTHLIKTRGQQVTLRCSPKSGHDTVSWYQQALGQGPQFIFQYYEEEERQRGNFPDRFSGHQFPNYSSELNVNALLLGDSALYLCASSLGTGGGNEQFFGPGTRLTVL.

This rearrangement joins TRBV5-6 to TRBJ2-5; 12 nucleotides match TRBD2. The germline gives CDR1 SGHDT, CDR2 YYEEEE. The V segment lost 1 base and the J segment 3 bases; nucleotides outside the gene matches: 4. CDR3 length: 16 residues. The CDR3 loop is CASSLLLAGGKETQYF. In DNA, the CDR3 is TGTGCCAGCAGCTTGCTTCTAGCGGGGGGGAAAGAGACCCAGTACTTC. The full variable domain, completed using reference TRBV5-6 and TRBJ2-5, is DAGVTQSPTHLIKTRGQQVTLRCSPKSGHDTVSWYQQALGQGPQFIFQYYEEEERQRGNFPDRFSGHQFPNYSSELNVNALLLGDSALYLCASSLLLAGGKETQYFGPGTRLLVL.

The gene calls are TRBV5-1 and TRBJ1-1; no definite D call. There are 14 residues in the CDR3. Trimming removed 0 bases at V and 2 bases at J, with 8 bases between. Germline V gene sequence: CDR1 SGHRS, CDR2 YFSETQ. The CDR3 loop reads CASSLGAGNTEAFF. CDR3 coding DNA: TGCGCCAGCAGCTTGGGGGCGGGAAACACTGAAGCTTTCTTT. The full variable domain, rest sourced from reference TRBV5-1 and TRBJ1-1, is KAGVTQTPRYLIKTRGQQVTLSCSPISGHRSVSWYQQTPGQGLQFLFEYFSETQRNKGNFPGRFSGRQFSNSRSEMNVSTLELGDSALYLCASSLGAGNTEAFFGQGTRLTVV.

This clone was recorded only once. The chain is built from TRBV7-6 and TRBJ2-2, with 9 bases matching TRBD1. Germline V CDR1 and CDR2: SGHVS, FNYEAQ. The V gene end was trimmed by 5 bases and the J gene end by 3 bases; junction bases not matched to a gene: 7. The CDR3 runs to 16 residues. The CDR3, as DNA: TGTGCCAGCAGCCCGCGGACAGGGGCGGACACCGGGGAGCTGTTTTTT. Its protein product is CASSPRTGADTGELFF.

The V and J genes are TRBV9 and TRBJ1-1; D may be TRBD1 (6 bases). The V and J ends lost 4 bases and 0 bases respectively, with 10 bases between them. The CDR3 sequence is 14 residues long. Germline V gene lookup returns CDR1 SGDLS and CDR2 YYNGEE. The CDR3 is CASSSGDMNTEAFF. CDR3 in DNA: TGTGCCAGCAGCTCCGGGGACATGAACACTGAAGCTTTCTTT.

The chain has TRBV7-3 and TRBJ2-1, with 7 bases matching TRBD2. This CDR3 comprises 16 residues. CDR1 and CDR2 from the germline V gene are SGHTA and FQGTGA. V dropped 2 bases and J dropped 4; count of bases not matched to a gene: 8. The CDR3 protein is CASSLHGTTQYNEQFF. CDR3 sequence (DNA): TGTGCCAGCAGCTTACACGGGACTACCCAATACAATGAGCAGTTCTTC.

The chain joins TRBV27 to TRBJ1-4; TRBD1 agrees at 8 bases. There are 14 residues in the CDR3. The germline CDR1 and CDR2 sequences are MNHEY and SMNVEV (reference sequence). The trim removed 8 bases at V and 5 bases at J, leaving 7 bases unmatched. CDR3 region: CASWTGIGNEKLFF. CDR3 nucleotides: TGTGCCAGCTGGACAGGGATTGGCAATGAAAAACTGTTTTTT.

The chain combines TRBV3-1 (or the pseudogene TRBV3-2) with TRBJ2-5; tentative D call: TRBD2 (6 bases). The CDR3 is 15 residues long. V was shortened by 3 bases and J by 5 bases, with 16 bases between the two germline ends. From germline, CDR1 is LGHDT and CDR2 YNNKEL (reference sequence). Here the CDR3 reads CASSHWTGAGETQYF. CDR3 DNA sequence: TGTGCCAGCAGCCACTGGACCGGGGCGGGGGAGACCCAGTACTTC.

This chain connects TRBV7-3 to TRBJ1-1; 10 bases map to TRBD1. Germline lookup yields CDR1 SGHTA and CDR2 FQGTGA. CDR3 length: 15 residues. V dropped 1 base and J dropped 3; count of bases not matched to a gene: 2. The chain's CDR3 is CASSLMGTGDTEAFF. The CDR3 bases are TGTGCCAGCAGCTTAATGGGGACAGGGGACACTGAAGCTTTCTTT.

The rearrangement uses TRBV9 and TRBJ1-1; no definite D call. Trimming pared 0 bases from V and 4 bases from J, leaving 7 bases between. The CDR3 length is 13 residues. Germline CDR1 reads SGDLS; CDR2 reads YYNGEE. The CDR3 DNA reads as TGTGCCAGCAGCGTAGAGTTCAGCACTGAAGCTTTCTTT. Its translation: CASSVEFSTEAFF.

Concerning this clone: Other DNA sequences in this specimen translate into the identical CDR3. The gene calls are TRBV27 and TRBJ2-7; D gene uncertain. CDR3 length: 14 amino acids. Germline loops: CDR1 MNHEY, CDR2 SMNVEV (reference sequence). V gave up 5 bases and J gave up 0 bases, with 11 bases separating them. The CDR3 reads CASSTTRRSYEQYF. Written as DNA, the CDR3 is TGTGCCAGCAGTACTACTCGCCGCTCCTACGAGCAGTACTTC.

V is TRBV2 and J is TRBJ2-1; 13 bases are a match to TRBD2. The V and J ends lost 7 bases and 5 bases, in that order; junction bases with no gene match: 11. This CDR3 is built from 17 residues. The germline V gene encodes CDR1 SNHLY and CDR2 FYNNEI. The CDR3 DNA reads as TGTGCCAGCAAGTGGCGGACGACTAGCGGGGGGCACAATGAGCAGTTCTTC. As protein: CASKWRTTSGGHNEQFF.

The chain combines TRBV5-4 with TRBJ1-3; TRBD1 matches at 8 bases. The CDR3 contains 15 residues. Trimming removed 2 bases from V and 0 bases from J; junction bases left unmatched: 1. Per the germline V gene, CDR1 is SGHNT and CDR2 is YYREEE (reference sequence). The CDR3 nucleotides read TGTGCCAGCAGCTTTGACAGGGGCTCTGGAAACACCATATATTTT. It translates to CASSFDRGSGNTIYF.

This CDR3 reads CASTPGQGFNYGYTF. CDR3 bases: TGTGCCAGCACCCCGGGACAGGGATTTAACTATGGCTACACCTTC. The chain has TRBV6-5 and TRBJ1-2, with 9 bases lining up with TRBD1. Germline V CDR1 and CDR2: MNHEY, SVGAGI. The length of the CDR3 is 15 residues. The V segment lost 7 bases and the J segment 1 base; nucleotides outside the gene matches: 7.

This chain joins TRBV4-3 and TRBJ2-1; D not certain. This CDR3 is built from 15 residues. Deletions cut 0 bases from V and 2 bases from J, with 8 bases between. The germline gives CDR1 LGHNA, CDR2 YSLEER. In DNA form, the CDR3 reads TGCGCCAGCAGCCAAGATCTAACTACCTACAATGAGCAGTTCTTC. Translating it yields CASSQDLTTYNEQFF.

This clone was detected only once. This chain connects TRBV6-5 to TRBJ2-3; 8 nucleotides agree with TRBD2. The J segment lost 4 bases and the V segment lost 6 bases, leaving 9 bases of the junction unmatched. From germline, CDR1 is MNHEY and CDR2 SVGAGI. The CDR3 sequence is 15 residues long. In nucleotides, the CDR3 is TGTGCCAGCAGCCACGGCGGGAGGATGGCAGATACGCAGTATTTT. Its translation: CASSHGGRMADTQYF.

This clone was seen only once. This chain joins TRBV2 and TRBJ2-1; D is ambiguous. Between the trimmed V and J ends, which lost 7 bases and 0 bases, there was a span of 10 bases. Germline values: CDR1 SNHLY, CDR2 FYNNEI. The CDR3 runs 14 residues. The CDR3 loop is CASIPVSSYNEQFF. DNA of the CDR3: TGTGCCAGCATCCCGGTAAGCTCCTACAATGAGCAGTTCTTC.

The CDR3, as DNA: TGTGCCAGCAGTGACCCGGGACAGGGGAAGAAGTTCTTC. Amino acids: CASSDPGQGKKFF. V and J are TRBV25-1 and TRBJ2-1; 10 nucleotides match TRBD1. The trim removed 3 bases at V and 14 bases at J, leaving 7 bases unmatched. This CDR3 spans 13 amino acids. In germline, CDR1 is MGHDK, CDR2 SYGVNS.

The chain employs TRBV5-8 and TRBJ2-1; 12 bases fit TRBD2. The V gene's germline CDR1 is SGHTS and CDR2 YDEGEE. The junction had 3 bases not matched to a gene; V was cut back by 0 bases and J by 5 bases. CDR3 length: 16 amino acids. As DNA, the CDR3 is TGTGCCAGCAGCTTGGGGACTAGCGGGATGAACAATGAGCAGTTCTTC. Residues: CASSLGTSGMNNEQFF.

This sequence joins TRBV11-2 and TRBJ1-1, with a possible D match to TRBD1 (5 bases). With 5 bases removed from V and 5 bases from J, the gap between germline ends came to 9 bases. This CDR3 is built from 12 residues. Germline loops: CDR1 SGHAT, CDR2 FQNNGV. For the CDR3, the DNA is TGTGCCAGCAGCCGAACAGGAACTGAAGCTTTCTTT. The encoded protein is CASSRTGTEAFF.